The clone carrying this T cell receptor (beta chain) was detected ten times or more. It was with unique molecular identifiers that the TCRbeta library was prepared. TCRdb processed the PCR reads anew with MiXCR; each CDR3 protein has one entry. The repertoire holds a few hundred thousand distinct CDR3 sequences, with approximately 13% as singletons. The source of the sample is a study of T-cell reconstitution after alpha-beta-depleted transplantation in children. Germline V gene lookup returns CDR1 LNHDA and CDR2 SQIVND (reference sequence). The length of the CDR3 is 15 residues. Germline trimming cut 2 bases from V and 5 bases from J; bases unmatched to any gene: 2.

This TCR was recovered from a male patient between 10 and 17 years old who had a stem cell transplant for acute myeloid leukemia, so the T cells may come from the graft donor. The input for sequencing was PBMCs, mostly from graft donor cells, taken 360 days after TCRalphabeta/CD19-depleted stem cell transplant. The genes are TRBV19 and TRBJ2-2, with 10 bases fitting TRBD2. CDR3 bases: TGTGCCAGTAGTATAATTAGCGGGAGGACCGGGGAGCTGTTTTTT. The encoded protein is CASSIISGRTGELFF.